This TCR beta chain was obtained from a study of T cells after yellow fever vaccination. A universal primer site and UMIs were added as TCR cDNA was made by 5'RACE template switching. TCRdb passed the 5' RACE reads through MiXCR, listing each CDR3 protein once. The sample has tens of thousands of distinct CDR3 sequences; around 7% are singletons. As for this clonotype: Its antigen is undetermined.

Broader study findings: Most primary-vaccination clones reappeared after the booster (about 95% CD4, more than 70% CD8). Among all clonotypes, a small share was observed in both CD4 and CD8 compartments.

Sequenced material: CD8+ T cells sorted from PBMCs, taken less than 16 days after the first yellow fever vaccination. This receptor was taken from a man aged 18-30 years who received the YFV17D yellow fever vaccine.

In DNA form, the CDR3 reads TGCGCCAGCAGCCTCACAGCCCAAGAGACCCAGTACTTC. It is translated as CASSLTAQETQYF. V gene TRBV4-3 combines with J gene TRBJ2-5; no reliable D call. CDR1 is LGHNA, CDR2 YSLEER, per germline. Trimming removed 4 bases at V and 1 base at J, with 7 bases between. The CDR3 has 13 amino acids.